This paragraph reports one TCR beta chain. Its matching antigen is unknown. V was pared by 4 bases and J by 10 bases, with 11 bases between. The CDR3 consists of 13 residues. Germline assignment: CDR1 WNHNN and CDR2 SYGVQD (reference sequence). ViraFEST assay sequencing came after antigen-specific CD4+ T cells were expanded with viral peptide pools. Scientists isolated CD4+ T cells after a roughly 10-day culture period ended. Participants were given two doses of BNT162b2 or mRNA-1273 vaccine. Testing of the vaccine recipients showed negative nucleocapsid antibodies and no prior SARS-CoV-2 infection. These data originate in a study of vaccination effects on CD4 cells after COVID-19. Libraries were prepared by immunoSEQ multiplex PCR; TCRdb keeps only in-frame clonotypes and omits some of them. Here the sample spans some 30,000 clones, 65% to 90% being singletons.

The input for sequencing was CD4+ T cells from PBMCs cultured with SARS-CoV-2 spike peptides, taken after COVID-19 vaccination. This clonotype was obtained from a human donor who received a COVID-19 vaccine. Some clones in this sample may be carry-over from other donors' samples. The gene calls are TRBV10-1 and TRBJ1-6; D possibly corresponds to TRBD1 (5 bases). This CDR3 reads CASSAGRQSPLHF. DNA of the CDR3: TGCGCCAGCAGTGCAGGGCGGCAATCACCCCTCCACTTT.